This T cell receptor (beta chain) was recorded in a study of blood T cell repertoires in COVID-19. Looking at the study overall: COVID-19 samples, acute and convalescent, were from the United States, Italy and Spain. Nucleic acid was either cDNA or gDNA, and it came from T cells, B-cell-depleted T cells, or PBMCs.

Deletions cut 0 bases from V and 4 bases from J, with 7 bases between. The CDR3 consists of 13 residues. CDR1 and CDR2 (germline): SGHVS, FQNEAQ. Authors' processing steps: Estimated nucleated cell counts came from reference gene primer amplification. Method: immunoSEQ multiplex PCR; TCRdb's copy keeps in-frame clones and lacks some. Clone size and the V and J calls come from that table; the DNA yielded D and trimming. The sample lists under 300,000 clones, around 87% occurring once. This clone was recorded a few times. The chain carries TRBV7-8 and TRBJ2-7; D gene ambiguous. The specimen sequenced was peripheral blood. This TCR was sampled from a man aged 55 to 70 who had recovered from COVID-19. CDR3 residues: CASSLAWQYEQYF. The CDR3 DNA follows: TGTGCCAGCAGCTTAGCGTGGCAATACGAGCAGTACTTC.